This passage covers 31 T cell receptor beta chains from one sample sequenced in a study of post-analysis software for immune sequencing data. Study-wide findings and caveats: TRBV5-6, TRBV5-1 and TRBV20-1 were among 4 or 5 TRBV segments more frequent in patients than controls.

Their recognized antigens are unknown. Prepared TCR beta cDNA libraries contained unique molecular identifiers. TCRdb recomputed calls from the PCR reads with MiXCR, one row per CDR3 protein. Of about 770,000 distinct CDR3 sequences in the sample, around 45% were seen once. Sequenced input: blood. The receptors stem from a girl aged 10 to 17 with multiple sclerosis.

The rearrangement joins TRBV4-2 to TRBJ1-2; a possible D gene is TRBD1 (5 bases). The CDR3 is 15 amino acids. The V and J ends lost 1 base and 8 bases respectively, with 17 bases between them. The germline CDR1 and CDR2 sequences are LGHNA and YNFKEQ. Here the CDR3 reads CASSQGPGGNGGYTF. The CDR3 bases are TGTGCCAGCAGCCAAGGGCCGGGGGGAAATGGCGGCTACACCTTC.

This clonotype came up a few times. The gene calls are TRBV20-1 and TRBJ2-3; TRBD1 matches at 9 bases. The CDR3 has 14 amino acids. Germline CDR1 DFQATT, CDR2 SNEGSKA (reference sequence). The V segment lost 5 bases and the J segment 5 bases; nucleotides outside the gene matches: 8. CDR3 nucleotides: TGCAGTGCTCCCGGGACAGGGCTGGTAGATACGCAGTATTTT. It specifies CSAPGTGLVDTQYF.

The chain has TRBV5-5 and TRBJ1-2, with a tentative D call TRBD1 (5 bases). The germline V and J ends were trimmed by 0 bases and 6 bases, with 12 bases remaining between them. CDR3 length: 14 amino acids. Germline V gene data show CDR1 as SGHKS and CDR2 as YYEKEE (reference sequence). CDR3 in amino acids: CASSLGGGLNGYTF. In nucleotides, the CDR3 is TGTGCCAGCAGCTTGGGGGGCGGGCTCAATGGCTACACCTTC.

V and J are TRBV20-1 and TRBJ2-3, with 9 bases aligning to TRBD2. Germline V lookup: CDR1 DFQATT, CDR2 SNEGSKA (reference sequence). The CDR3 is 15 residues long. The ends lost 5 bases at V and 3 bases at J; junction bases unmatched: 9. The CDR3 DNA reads TGCAGTGCTCGACCTAGCGGGACCGGGACAGATACGCAGTATTTT. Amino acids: CSARPSGTGTDTQYF.

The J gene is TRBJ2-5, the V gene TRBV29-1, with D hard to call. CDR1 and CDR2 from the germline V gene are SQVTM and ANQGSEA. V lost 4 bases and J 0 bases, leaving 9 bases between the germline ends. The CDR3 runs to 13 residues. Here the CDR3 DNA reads TGCAGCGTTGTCGCGGAGAACCAAGAGACCCAGTACTTC. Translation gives CSVVAENQETQYF.

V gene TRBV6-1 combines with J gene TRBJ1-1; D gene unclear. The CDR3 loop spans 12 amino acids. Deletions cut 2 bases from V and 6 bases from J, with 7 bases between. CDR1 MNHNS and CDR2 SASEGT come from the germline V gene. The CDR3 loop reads CASSERDSEAFF. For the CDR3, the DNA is TGTGCCAGCAGTGAAAGGGATTCTGAAGCTTTCTTT.

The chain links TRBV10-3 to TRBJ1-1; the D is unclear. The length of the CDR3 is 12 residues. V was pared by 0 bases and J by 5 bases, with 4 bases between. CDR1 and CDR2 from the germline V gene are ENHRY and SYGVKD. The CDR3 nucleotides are TGTGCCATCAGTGAGTCTAGTACTGAAGCTTTCTTT. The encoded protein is CAISESSTEAFF.

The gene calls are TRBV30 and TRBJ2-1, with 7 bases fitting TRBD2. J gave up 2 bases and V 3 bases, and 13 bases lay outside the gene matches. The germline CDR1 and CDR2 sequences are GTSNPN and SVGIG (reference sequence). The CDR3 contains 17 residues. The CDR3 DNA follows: TGTGCCTGGAGAGCCGGTGAAGGGACTACTGCCTACAATGAGCAGTTCTTC. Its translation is CAWRAGEGTTAYNEQFF.

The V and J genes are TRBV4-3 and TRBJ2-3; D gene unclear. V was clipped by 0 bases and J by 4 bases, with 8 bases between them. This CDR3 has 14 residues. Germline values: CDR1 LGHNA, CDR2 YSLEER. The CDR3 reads CASSQEWAADTQYF. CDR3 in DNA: TGCGCCAGCAGCCAAGAGTGGGCTGCAGATACGCAGTATTTT.

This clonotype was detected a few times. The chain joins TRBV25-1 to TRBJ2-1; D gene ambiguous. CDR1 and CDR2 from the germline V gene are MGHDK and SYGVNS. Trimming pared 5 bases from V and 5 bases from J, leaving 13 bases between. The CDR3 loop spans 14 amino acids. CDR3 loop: CASSPSRIHNEQFF. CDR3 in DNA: TGTGCCAGCAGTCCCTCGCGTATTCACAATGAGCAGTTCTTC.

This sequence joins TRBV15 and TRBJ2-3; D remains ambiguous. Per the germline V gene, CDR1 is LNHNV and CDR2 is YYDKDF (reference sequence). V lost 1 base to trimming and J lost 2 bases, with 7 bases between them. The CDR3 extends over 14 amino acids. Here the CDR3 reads CATSRAEPTDTQYF. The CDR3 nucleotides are TGTGCCACCAGCAGAGCGGAGCCCACAGATACGCAGTATTTT.

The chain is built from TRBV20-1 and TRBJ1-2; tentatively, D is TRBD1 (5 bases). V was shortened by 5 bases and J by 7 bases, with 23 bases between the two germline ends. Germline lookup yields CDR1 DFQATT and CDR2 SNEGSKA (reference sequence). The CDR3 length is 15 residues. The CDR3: CSAVNGQGYDAGYTF. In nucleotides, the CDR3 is TGCAGTGCTGTGAACGGACAAGGTTACGATGCTGGCTACACCTTC.

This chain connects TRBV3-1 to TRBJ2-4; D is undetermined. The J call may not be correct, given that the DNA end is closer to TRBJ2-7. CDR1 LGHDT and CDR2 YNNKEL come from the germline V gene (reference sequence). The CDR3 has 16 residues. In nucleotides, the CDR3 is TGTGCCAGCAGCCAAGATGCTACTCGGGTCTTCTACGAGCAGTACTTC. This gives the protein CASSQDATRVFYEQYF.

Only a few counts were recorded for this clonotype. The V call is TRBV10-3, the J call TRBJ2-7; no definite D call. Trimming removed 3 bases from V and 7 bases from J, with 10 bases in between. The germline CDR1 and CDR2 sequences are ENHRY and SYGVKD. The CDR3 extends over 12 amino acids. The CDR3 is CAISDKGYEQYF. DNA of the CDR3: TGTGCCATCAGTGATAAAGGGTATGAGCAGTACTTC.

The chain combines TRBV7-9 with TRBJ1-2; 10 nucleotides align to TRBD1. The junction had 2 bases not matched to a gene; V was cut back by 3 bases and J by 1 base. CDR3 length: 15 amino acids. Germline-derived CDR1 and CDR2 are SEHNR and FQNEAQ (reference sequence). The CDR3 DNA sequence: TGTGCCAGCAGCTTCTGGACAGGGGGTAACTATGGCTACACCTTC. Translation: CASSFWTGGNYGYTF.

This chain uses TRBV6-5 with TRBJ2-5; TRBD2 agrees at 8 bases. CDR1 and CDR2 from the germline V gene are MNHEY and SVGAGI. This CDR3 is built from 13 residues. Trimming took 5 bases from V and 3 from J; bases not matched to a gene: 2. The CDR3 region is CASSRSGKETQYF. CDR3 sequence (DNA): TGTGCCAGCAGTCGTAGCGGGAAAGAGACCCAGTACTTC.

The CDR3 nucleotides are TGTGCCAGCAGTTACCTGACAGGGGTTGGCGAGCAGTACTTC. Translation gives CASSYLTGVGEQYF. The rearrangement joins TRBV6-2 or TRBV6-3 to TRBJ2-4, with 8 bases that match TRBD1. Gene TRBJ2-7 matches the end of the DNA better, so the J call may be wrong. The CDR3 is 14 residues long. Germline V gene data show CDR1 as MNHEY and CDR2 as SVGEGT.

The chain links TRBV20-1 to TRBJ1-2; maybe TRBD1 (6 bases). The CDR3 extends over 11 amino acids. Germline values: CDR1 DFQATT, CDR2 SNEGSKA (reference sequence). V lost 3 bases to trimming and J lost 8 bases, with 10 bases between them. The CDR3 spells CSASTGYGYTF. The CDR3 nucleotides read TGCAGTGCTAGTACAGGGTACGGCTACACCTTC.

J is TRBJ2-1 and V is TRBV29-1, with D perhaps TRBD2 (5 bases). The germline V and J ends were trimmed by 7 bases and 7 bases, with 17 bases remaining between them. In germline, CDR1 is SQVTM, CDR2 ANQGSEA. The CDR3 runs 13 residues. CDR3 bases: TGCAGCGCCGGCCCGGAGGAAGAAAATGAGCAGTTCTTC. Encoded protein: CSAGPEEENEQFF.

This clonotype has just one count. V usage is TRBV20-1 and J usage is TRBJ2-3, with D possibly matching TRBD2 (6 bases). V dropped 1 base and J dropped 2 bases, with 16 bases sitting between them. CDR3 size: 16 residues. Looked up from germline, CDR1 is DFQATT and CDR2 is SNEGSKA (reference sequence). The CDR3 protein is CSARAPTIADTDTQYF. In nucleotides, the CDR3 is TGCAGTGCTAGAGCCCCCACGATAGCGGACACAGATACGCAGTATTTT.

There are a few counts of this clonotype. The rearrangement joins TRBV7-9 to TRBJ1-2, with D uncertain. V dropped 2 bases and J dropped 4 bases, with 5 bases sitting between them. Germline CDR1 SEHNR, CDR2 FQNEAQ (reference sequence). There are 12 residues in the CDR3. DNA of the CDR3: TGTGCCAGCAGCTTAACAGCCTATGGCTACACCTTC. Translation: CASSLTAYGYTF. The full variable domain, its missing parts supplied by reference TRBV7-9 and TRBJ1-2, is DTGVSQNPRHKITKRGQNVTFRCDPISEHNRLYWYRQTLGQGPEFLTYFQNEAQLEKSRLLSDRFSAERPKGSFSTLEIQRTEQGDSAMYLCASSLTAYGYTFGSGTRLTVV.

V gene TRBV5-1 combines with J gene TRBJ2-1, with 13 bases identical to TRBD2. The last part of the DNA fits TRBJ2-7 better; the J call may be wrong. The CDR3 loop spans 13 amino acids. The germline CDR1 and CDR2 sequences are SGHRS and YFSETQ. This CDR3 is CASRRTSGSEQYF. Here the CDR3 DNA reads TGCGCCAGCAGACGGACTAGCGGGAGCGAGCAGTACTTC.

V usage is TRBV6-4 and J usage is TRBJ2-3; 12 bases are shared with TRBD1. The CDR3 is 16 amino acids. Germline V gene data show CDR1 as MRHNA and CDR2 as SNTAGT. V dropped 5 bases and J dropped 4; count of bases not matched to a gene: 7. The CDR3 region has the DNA TGTGCCAGCAGTCCCAAGGGGACAGGGGGCCCAGATACGCAGTATTTT. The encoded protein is CASSPKGTGGPDTQYF.

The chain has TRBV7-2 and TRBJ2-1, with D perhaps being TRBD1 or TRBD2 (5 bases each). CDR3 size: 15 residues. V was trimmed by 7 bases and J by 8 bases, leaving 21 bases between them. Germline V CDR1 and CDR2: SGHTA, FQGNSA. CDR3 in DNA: TGTGCCAGCAACCACGAGGGGCGCCCAATCGATGAGCAGTTCTTC. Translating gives CASNHEGRPIDEQFF.

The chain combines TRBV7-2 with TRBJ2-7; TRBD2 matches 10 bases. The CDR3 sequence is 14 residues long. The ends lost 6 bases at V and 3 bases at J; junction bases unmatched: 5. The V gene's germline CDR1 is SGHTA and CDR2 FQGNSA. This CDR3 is CASSRTSGNYEQYF. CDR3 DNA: TGTGCCAGCAGTAGGACTAGCGGTAACTACGAGCAGTACTTC.

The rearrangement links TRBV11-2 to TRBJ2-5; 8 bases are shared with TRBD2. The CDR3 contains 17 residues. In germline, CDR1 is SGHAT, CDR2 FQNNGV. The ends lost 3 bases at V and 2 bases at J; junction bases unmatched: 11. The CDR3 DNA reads TGTGCCAGCAGCTTGGGGCTCCGGCGGGAGGTTCAAGAGACCCAGTACTTC. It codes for CASSLGLRREVQETQYF.

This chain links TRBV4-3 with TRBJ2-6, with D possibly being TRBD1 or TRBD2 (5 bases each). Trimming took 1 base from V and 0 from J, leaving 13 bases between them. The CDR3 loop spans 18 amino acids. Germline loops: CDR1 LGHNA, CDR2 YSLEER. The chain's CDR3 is CASSQGAGTVSGANVLTF. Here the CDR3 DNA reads TGCGCCAGCAGCCAAGGGGCAGGGACGGTCTCTGGGGCCAACGTCCTGACTTTC.

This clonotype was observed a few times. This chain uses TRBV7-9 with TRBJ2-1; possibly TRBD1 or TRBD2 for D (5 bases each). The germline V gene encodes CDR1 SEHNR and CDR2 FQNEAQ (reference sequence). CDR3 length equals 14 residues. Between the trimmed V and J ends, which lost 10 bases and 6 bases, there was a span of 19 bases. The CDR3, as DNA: TGTGCCACACGAACACCGCGTGGGGGCAATGAGCAGTTCTTC. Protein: CATRTPRGGNEQFF.

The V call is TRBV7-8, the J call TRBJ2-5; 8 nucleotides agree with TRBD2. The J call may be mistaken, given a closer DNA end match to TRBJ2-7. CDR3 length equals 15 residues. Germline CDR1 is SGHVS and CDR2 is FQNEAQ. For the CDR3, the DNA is TGTGCCAGCAGCTTAGAGGGTAGCGGGGTTTACGAGCAGTACTTC. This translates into CASSLEGSGVYEQYF.

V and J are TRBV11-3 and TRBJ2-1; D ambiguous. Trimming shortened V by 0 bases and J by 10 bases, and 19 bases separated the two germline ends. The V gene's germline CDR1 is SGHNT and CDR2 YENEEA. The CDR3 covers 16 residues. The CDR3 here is CASSLDGSELEKEQFF. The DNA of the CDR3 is TGTGCCAGCAGCTTAGATGGGTCGGAGTTGGAAAAAGAGCAGTTCTTC.

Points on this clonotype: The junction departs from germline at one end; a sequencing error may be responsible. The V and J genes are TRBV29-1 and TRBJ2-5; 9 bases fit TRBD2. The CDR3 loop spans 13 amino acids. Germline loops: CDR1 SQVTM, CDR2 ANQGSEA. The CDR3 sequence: CSGQTSGEETRYF. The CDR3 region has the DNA TGCAGCGGCCAGACTAGCGGAGAAGAGACCCGGTACTTC.